The subject of this entry is one T cell receptor (beta chain). Its matching antigen is unknown. The sample is drawn from a study of response to subunit inactivated influenza vaccine. The CDR3 extends over 15 amino acids. Germline V CDR1 and CDR2: SGHTA, FQGNSA. The V gene end was trimmed by 5 bases and the J gene end by 0 bases; junction bases not matched to a gene: 7. In TCRdb, the RT-PCR reads were re-called with MiXCR into one record per CDR3 protein. The profile covers approximately 250,000 distinct CDR3 sequences, with 12% appearing a single time and 7.8% taken by the ten largest. Overall study results and limits: The authors offered the suggestion that each seasonal influenza vaccination recruits few new T cells.

This chain links TRBV7-2 with TRBJ2-7; 7 bases match TRBD1. Sequenced here: non-naive T cells sorted from PBMCs, sampled 14 days before vaccination. The origin of this receptor is a man aged 45 to 65 who received an inactivated influenza vaccine. The CDR3 DNA reads TGTGCCAGCAGCCCTACCCGGGACAGCTCCTACGAGCAGTACTTC. Translated: CASSPTRDSSYEQYF.